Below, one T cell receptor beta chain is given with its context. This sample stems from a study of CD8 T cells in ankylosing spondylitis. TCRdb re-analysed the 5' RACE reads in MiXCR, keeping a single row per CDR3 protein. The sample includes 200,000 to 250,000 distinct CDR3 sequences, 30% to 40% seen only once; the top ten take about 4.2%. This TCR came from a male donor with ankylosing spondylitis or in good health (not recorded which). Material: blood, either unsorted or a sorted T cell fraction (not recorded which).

Here the CDR3 DNA reads TGTGCCACACCGGGACAGTCCAGCGGGGGATCCTACGAGCAGTACTTC. Its protein product is CATPGQSSGGSYEQYF. The chain has TRBV10-3 and TRBJ2-7; D perhaps matches TRBD2 (8 bases). Deletions cut 10 bases from V and 1 base from J, with 23 bases between. CDR1 and CDR2 from the germline V gene are ENHRY and SYGVKD. This CDR3 is built from 16 residues.